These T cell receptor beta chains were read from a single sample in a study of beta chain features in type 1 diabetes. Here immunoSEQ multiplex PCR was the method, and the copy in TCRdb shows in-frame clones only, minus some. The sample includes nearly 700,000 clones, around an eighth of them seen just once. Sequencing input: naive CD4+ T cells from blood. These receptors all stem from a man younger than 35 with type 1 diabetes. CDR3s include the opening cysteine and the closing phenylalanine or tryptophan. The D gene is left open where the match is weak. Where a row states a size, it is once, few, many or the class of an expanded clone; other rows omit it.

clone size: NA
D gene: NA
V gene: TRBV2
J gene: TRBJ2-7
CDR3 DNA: TGTGCCAGCCTCCGCTTAAATTCACTGGAGCAGTACTTC
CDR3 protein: CASLRLNSLEQYF

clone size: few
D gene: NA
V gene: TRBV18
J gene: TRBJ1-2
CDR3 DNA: TGTGCCAGCTCACCGGCAGGTCAATCCTATGGCTACACCTTC
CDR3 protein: CASSPAGQSYGYTF

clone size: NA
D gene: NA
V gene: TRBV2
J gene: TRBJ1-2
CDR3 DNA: TGTGCCAGCAGAGATGATAACTATGGCTACACCTTC
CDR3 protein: CASRDDNYGYTF

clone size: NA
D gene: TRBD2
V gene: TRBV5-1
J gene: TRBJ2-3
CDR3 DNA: TGCGCCAGCAGCTTGGGACTAGCGAGGTACACAGATACGCAGTATTTT
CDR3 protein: CASSLGLARYTDTQYF

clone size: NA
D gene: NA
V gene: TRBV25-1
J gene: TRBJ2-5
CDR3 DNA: TGTGCCAGCAGTGAATATGGCAGGTCCGAAGAGACCCAGTACTTC
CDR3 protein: CASSEYGRSEETQYF

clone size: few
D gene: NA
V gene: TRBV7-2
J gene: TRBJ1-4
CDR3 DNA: TGTGCCAGCAGCTTACGAGTTGAAAAACTGTTTTTT
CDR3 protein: CASSLRVEKLFF

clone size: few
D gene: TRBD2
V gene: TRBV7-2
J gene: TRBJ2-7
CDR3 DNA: TGTGCCAGCAGCCAGGGACTAGCGGGGTTCTACGAGCAGTACTTC
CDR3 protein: CASSQGLAGFYEQYF

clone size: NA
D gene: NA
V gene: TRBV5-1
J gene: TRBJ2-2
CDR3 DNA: TGCGCCAGCAGCTTCCTCAAATCTGCGACCAACGACGGGGAGCTGTTTTTT
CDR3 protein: CASSFLKSATNDGELFF

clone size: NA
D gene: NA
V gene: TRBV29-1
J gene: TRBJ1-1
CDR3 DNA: TGCAGCGTACGTGATGGGGGGCAAACTGAAGCTTTCTTT
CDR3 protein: CSVRDGGQTEAFF

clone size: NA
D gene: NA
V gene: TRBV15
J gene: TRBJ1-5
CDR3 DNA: TGTGCCACCAGCCAACGACGGGCAGGGGCGGGTCAGCCCCAGCATTTT
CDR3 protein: CATSQRRAGAGQPQHF

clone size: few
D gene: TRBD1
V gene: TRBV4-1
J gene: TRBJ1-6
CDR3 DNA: TGCGCCAGCAGCCCAAGAGATGACCCAACGGACAGGTCTAATTCACCCCTCCACTTT
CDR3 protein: CASSPRDDPTDRSNSPLHF

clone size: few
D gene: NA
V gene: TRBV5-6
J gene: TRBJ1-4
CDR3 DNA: TGTGCCAGCAGCCCGGACTTACAGAATGAAAAACTGTTTTTT
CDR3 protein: CASSPDLQNEKLFF

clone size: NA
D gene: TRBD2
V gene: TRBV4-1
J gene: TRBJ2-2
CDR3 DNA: TGCGCCAGCAGCCAAGATCGACTAGCGGACACCGGGGAGCTGTTTTTT
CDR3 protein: CASSQDRLADTGELFF

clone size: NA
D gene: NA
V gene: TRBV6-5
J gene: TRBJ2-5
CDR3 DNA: TGTGCCAGCAGTTATCCCGGCCAAGAGACCCAGTACTTC
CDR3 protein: CASSYPGQETQYF

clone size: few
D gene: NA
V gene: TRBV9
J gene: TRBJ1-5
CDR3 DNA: TGTGCCAGCAGCGTAGGAGTGGGGGACCAGCCCCAGCATTTT
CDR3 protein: CASSVGVGDQPQHF

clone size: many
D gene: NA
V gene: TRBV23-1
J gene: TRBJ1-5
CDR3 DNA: TGCGCCAGCAGCCATCCGTGGTTAGGGGATCAGCCCCAGCATTTT
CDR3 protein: CASSHPWLGDQPQHF

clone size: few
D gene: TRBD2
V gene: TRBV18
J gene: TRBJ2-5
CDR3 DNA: TGTGCCAGCTCACCAACTAGCGGGGGCGCCGCCGGAGAGACCCAGTACTTC
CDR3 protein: CASSPTSGGAAGETQYF

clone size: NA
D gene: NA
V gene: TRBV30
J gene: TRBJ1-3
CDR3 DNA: TGTGCCTGGAGTGTATCGGGCTCTGGAAACACCATATATTTT
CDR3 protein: CAWSVSGSGNTIYF

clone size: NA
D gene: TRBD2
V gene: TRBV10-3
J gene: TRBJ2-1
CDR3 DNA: TGTGCCGGCTCAAAAGCGGGGCAATACAATGAGCAGTTCTTC
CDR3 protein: CAGSKAGQYNEQFF

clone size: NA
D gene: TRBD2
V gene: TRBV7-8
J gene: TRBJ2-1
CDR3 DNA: TGTGCCAGCAGCCTCCGCCCAGCGGGGGCGTACAATGAGCAGTTCTTC
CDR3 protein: CASSLRPAGAYNEQFF

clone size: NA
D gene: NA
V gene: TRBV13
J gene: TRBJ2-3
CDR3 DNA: TGTGCCAGCAGCTTATCCCCCGCGACTGCATTTCGGGGGAAAGGGCAGTATTTT
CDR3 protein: CASSLSPATAFRGKGQYF

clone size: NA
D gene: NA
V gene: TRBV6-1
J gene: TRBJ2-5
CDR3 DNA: TGTGCCAGCTCTGAGGAGACCCAGTACTTC
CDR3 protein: CASSEETQYF

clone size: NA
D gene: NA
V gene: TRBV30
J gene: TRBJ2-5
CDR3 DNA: TGTGCCTGGAGGGGGCTAGAGGGAGAGACCCAGTACTTC
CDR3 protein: CAWRGLEGETQYF

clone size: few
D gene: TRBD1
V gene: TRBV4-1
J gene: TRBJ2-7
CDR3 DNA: TGCGCCAGCAGCCTCTCTACCGGGACAGGGACGTACGAGCAGTACTTC
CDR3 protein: CASSLSTGTGTYEQYF

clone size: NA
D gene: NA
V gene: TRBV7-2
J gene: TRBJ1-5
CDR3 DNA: TGTGCCAGCAGCTCTAGGCAGGGGTGGAGCAATCAGCCCCAGCATTTT
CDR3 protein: CASSSRQGWSNQPQHF

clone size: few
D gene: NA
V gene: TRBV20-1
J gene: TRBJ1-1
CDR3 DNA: TGCAGTGCTGCCTCGGGCACTGAAGCTTTCTTT
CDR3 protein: CSAASGTEAFF

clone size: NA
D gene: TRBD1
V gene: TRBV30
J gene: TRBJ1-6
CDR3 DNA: TGTGCCTGGAGGACAGGGGGTCAAGCACCCCTCCACTTT
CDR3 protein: CAWRTGGQAPLHF

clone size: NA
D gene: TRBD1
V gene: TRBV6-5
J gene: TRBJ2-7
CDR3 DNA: TGTGCCAGCAAAAAAGGGACAGGCCTCTACGAGCAGTACTTC
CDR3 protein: CASKKGTGLYEQYF

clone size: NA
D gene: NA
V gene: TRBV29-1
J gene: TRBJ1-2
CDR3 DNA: TGCAGCGTCGCGACTGGGGGCTACACCTTC
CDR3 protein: CSVATGGYTF

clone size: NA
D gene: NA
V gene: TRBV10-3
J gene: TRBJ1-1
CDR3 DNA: TGTGCCATCAGTGAGTCCGGGGGGAACACTGAAGCTTTCTTT
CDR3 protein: CAISESGGNTEAFF

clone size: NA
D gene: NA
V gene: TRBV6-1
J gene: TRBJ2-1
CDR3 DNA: TGTGCCAGCAGTGATAGGACGGAAAATGAGCAGTTCTTC
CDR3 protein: CASSDRTENEQFF

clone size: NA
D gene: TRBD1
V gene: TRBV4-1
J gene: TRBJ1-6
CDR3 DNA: TGCGCCAGCAGCCACGTAACAGGGGGACACAATTCACCCCTCCACTTT
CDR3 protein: CASSHVTGGHNSPLHF

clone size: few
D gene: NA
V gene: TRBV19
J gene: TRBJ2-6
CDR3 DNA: TGTGCCAGTAGTATGTACAGCTTCTCTGGGGCCAACGTCCTGACTTTC
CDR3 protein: CASSMYSFSGANVLTF